A single sample is the source of the 20 T cell receptor beta chains below, sequenced in a study of T cell responses to AZD1222 COVID-19 vaccine. Sequencing was performed with immunoSEQ multiplex PCR; in TCRdb, only in-frame clones are kept and a portion is missing. The table records 65,000 to 80,000 clones, about 92% of them present only once. The sequenced sample was peripheral blood, obtained on day 0 of AZD1222 vaccination. Every receptor here comes from an adult in good health.

The genes are TRBV6-5 and TRBJ2-6; D is uncertain. The CDR3 loop spans 15 amino acids. Trimming removed 5 bases from V and 4 bases from J, with 12 bases in between. CDR1 and CDR2 from the germline V gene are MNHEY and SVGAGI. CDR3 sequence reads: CASSPWIPGANVLTF. The CDR3 DNA reads TGTGCCAGCAGTCCATGGATACCCGGGGCCAACGTCCTGACTTTC.

The chain uses TRBV6-1 and TRBJ2-7; 8 bases map to TRBD1. After removal of 0 bases from V and 5 bases from J, the junction contained 9 bases not matched to a gene. This CDR3 is 16 amino acids long. Germline CDR1 reads MNHNS; CDR2 reads SASEGT. The CDR3 spells CASSEAPAGGEDEQYF. Written as DNA, the CDR3 is TGTGCCAGCAGTGAAGCCCCGGCAGGGGGCGAGGACGAGCAGTACTTC.

The rearrangement joins TRBV12-3 or TRBV12-4 to TRBJ1-3; no clear D gene. CDR3 length: 13 residues. V lost 7 bases and J 4 bases, leaving 11 bases between the germline ends. The CDR3 is CASNHNLGNTIYF. CDR3 sequence (DNA): TGTGCCAGCAACCACAACCTAGGAAACACCATATATTTT.

The chain is built from TRBV3-1 (or the pseudogene TRBV3-2) and TRBJ1-2; D gene ambiguous. This CDR3 has 14 residues. V lost 0 bases and J lost 4, with 9 bases in between. The germline V gene encodes CDR1 LGHDT and CDR2 YNNKEL (reference sequence). The CDR3 spells CASSQDVSLYGYTF. The CDR3 region has the DNA TGTGCCAGCAGCCAAGATGTCAGCCTCTATGGCTACACCTTC.

V is TRBV29-1 and J is TRBJ2-3; D is perhaps TRBD1 or TRBD2 (5 bases each). The CDR3 runs 13 residues. Trimming shortened V by 7 bases and J by 0 bases, and 11 bases separated the two germline ends. Per the germline V gene, CDR1 is SQVTM and CDR2 is ANQGSEA. The CDR3 reads CSAGTDSTDTQYF. In nucleotides, the CDR3 is TGCAGCGCTGGGACCGATAGCACAGATACGCAGTATTTT.

The chain has TRBV6-6 and TRBJ2-7; D possibly matches TRBD1 or TRBD2 (5 bases each). The CDR3 loop spans 14 amino acids. Trimming left V 5 bases short and J 2 bases short, with 13 bases between. CDR1 is MNHNY and CDR2 is SVGAGI in the germline V gene (reference sequence). CDR3 coding DNA: TGTGCCAGCAGTCCTCCGGGGCCCACCTACGAGCAGTACTTC. Its translation is CASSPPGPTYEQYF.

The rearrangement uses TRBV6-1 and TRBJ1-5, with 9 nucleotides matching TRBD1. The CDR3 is 17 amino acids. Trimming at V came to 3 bases and at J to 5 bases, leaving 11 bases not matched to a gene. Germline-derived CDR1 and CDR2 are MNHNS and SASEGT. The DNA of the CDR3 is TGTGCCAGCAGTGACCCCCTGGACAGGGGAGTACATCAGCCCCAGCATTTT. Residues: CASSDPLDRGVHQPQHF.

CDR3 region: CASSLRQGAWQPQHF. CDR3 bases: TGTGCCAGCAGCTTAAGACAGGGGGCATGGCAGCCCCAGCATTTT. The rearrangement joins TRBV7-8 to TRBJ1-5; 10 nucleotides agree with TRBD1. V gave up 2 bases and J gave up 7 bases; unmatched junction bases: 5. CDR3 length: 15 residues. Germline assignment: CDR1 SGHVS and CDR2 FQNEAQ.

The sample holds one count of this clone. CDR3 sequence reads: CASSFRTGRGYTF. CDR3 bases: TGTGCCAGCAGCTTTCGGACAGGGCGGGGCTACACCTTC. The V gene is TRBV5-6, the J gene TRBJ1-2, with 8 bases fitting TRBD1. V gave up 2 bases and J gave up 8 bases; unmatched junction bases: 5. Germline V CDR1 and CDR2: SGHDT, YYEEEE. This CDR3 region has 13 residues.

J is TRBJ1-6 and V is TRBV7-9; D gene ambiguous. Trimming pared 6 bases from V and 8 bases from J, leaving 8 bases between. The CDR3 has 12 amino acids. CDR1 and CDR2 from the germline V gene are SEHNR and FQNEAQ (reference sequence). CDR3 sequence (DNA): TGTGCCAGCAGGGTGTTGGATTCACCCCTCCACTTT. This sequence encodes CASRVLDSPLHF.

This chain uses TRBV5-8 with TRBJ2-4; tentative D call: TRBD1 (7 bases). The germline CDR1 and CDR2 sequences are SGHTS and YDEGEE. Trimming took 3 bases from V and 7 from J, leaving 14 bases between them. The CDR3 is 14 amino acids. The CDR3 DNA reads TGTGCCAGCAGCTGGAGGGGACAGCCGAACATTCAGTACTTC. It codes for CASSWRGQPNIQYF.

With regard to this clone: A much bigger clone sits one base away, suggesting this may be a read error. The chain uses TRBV11-2 and TRBJ2-3; D is uncertain. CDR3 length: 11 residues. The V and J ends lost 7 bases and 2 bases respectively, with 4 bases between them. The V gene's germline CDR1 is SGHAT and CDR2 FQNNGV. CDR3 DNA sequence: TGTGCCAGCACCCACACAGATACGCAGTATTTT. Protein sequence: CASTHTDTQYF. Based on the CDR3 plus reference TRBV11-2 and TRBJ2-3, the full variable domain is EAGVAQSPRYKIIEKRQSVAFWCNPISGHATLYWYQQILGQGPKLLIQFQNNGVVDDSQLPKDRFSAERLKGVDSTLKIQPAKLEDSAVYLCASTHTDTQYFGPGTRLTVL.

V and J are TRBV6-1 and TRBJ1-5; possible D gene TRBD1, 5 bases. This CDR3 contains 16 residues. V shed 2 bases and J shed 1 base, with 12 bases lying between them. Germline V CDR1 and CDR2: MNHNS, SASEGT. CDR3 protein: CASSELGVSSNQPQHF. In DNA, the CDR3 is TGTGCCAGCAGTGAATTGGGGGTTTCGAGCAATCAGCCCCAGCATTTT.

The rearrangement links TRBV12-3 or TRBV12-4 to TRBJ1-5; D is uncertain. The length of the CDR3 is 13 residues. V lost 3 bases and J lost 5, with 8 bases in between. The CDR3 sequence: CASSFNRHQPQHF. The CDR3, as DNA: TGTGCCAGCAGTTTTAACCGACATCAGCCCCAGCATTTT.

V gene TRBV10-3 combines with J gene TRBJ1-2; tentatively, D is TRBD1 (6 bases). Per germline, CDR1 ENHRY and CDR2 SYGVKD. Deletions cut 8 bases from V and 7 bases from J, with 20 bases between. This CDR3 has 14 residues. CDR3 sequence: CAIGAGGRAGGYTF. In DNA, the CDR3 is TGTGCCATCGGGGCTGGGGGCCGGGCTGGTGGCTACACCTTC.

V usage is TRBV30 and J usage is TRBJ1-5; no clear D. Trimming took off 2 bases at V and 1 base at J, with 12 bases between the two ends. The germline CDR1 and CDR2 sequences are GTSNPN and SVGIG (reference sequence). This CDR3 spans 15 amino acids. This chain's CDR3 is CAWSPPGRSNQPQHF. The CDR3, as DNA: TGTGCCTGGAGTCCTCCGGGCAGGAGCAATCAGCCCCAGCATTTT.

The chain employs TRBV3-1 (or the pseudogene TRBV3-2) and TRBJ1-1, with 9 bases identical to TRBD1. The CDR3 consists of 14 residues. Germline-derived CDR1 and CDR2 are LGHDT and YNNKEL (reference sequence). Trimming cost V 7 bases and J 0 bases; bases outside gene matches: 3. The CDR3 region has the DNA TGTGCCAGCATCGGACAGGGGTTGAACACTGAAGCTTTCTTT. Protein product: CASIGQGLNTEAFF.

The CDR3 here is CASSFRTSGSSYNEQFF. CDR3 nucleotides: TGTGCCAGCAGCTTTCGGACTAGCGGGAGCTCCTACAATGAGCAGTTCTTC. This chain links TRBV3-1 (or the pseudogene TRBV3-2) with TRBJ2-1; 13 bases match TRBD2. Unmatched junction bases numbered 4, after V lost 5 bases and J lost 0 bases. The CDR3 covers 17 residues. The germline V gene encodes CDR1 LGHDT and CDR2 YNNKEL (reference sequence).

The chain carries TRBV27 and TRBJ1-5; TRBD1 aligns across 7 bases. J was trimmed by 4 bases and V by 4 bases; bases with no gene match: 7. The CDR3 length is 15 residues. Germline CDR1 and CDR2: MNHEY and SMNVEV (reference sequence). The CDR3 DNA reads TGTGCCAGCAGTTCCGGGGACAGCCCTAATCAGCCCCAGCATTTT. Translation: CASSSGDSPNQPQHF.

The chain's CDR3 is CASSRLVNSGTGSGNTIYF. CDR3 sequence (DNA): TGTGCCAGCAGCCGACTCGTTAACTCCGGGACAGGGTCGGGAAACACCATATATTTT. V and J are TRBV7-9 and TRBJ1-3; 9 bases fit TRBD1. The CDR3 is made up of 19 amino acids. Germline values: CDR1 SEHNR, CDR2 FQNEAQ (reference sequence). V was clipped by 5 bases and J by 4 bases; unmatched bases: 18.